These T cell receptor beta chains were read from a single sample in a study of CD4 T cells in relation to SARS-CoV-2 and coronaviruses. No antigens are known for them. Repertoires were generated with immunoSEQ multiplex PCR, while TCRdb's copy carries only in-frame clones and drops some. The sample includes 20,000 to 30,000 clones, 65% to 85% of them seen just once. The sample was CD4+ T cells from PBMCs, cultured in vitro. These receptors all come from a human donor in good health. CDR3s include the opening cysteine and the closing phenylalanine or tryptophan. The D gene is left open where the match is weak. The listing skips clone size in some rows; elsewhere it reads once, few, many or a size class.

NA	TRBV9	TRBD2	TRBJ2-1	15	TGTGCCAGCAGCCAACGACTAGCTTTTGGCAATGAGCAGTTCTTC	CASSQRLAFGNEQFF
NA	TRBV2	TRBD1	TRBJ1-1	16	TGTGCCAGCAGTGTGCCCCTAACAGGGGTGAACACTGAAGCTTTCTTT	CASSVPLTGVNTEAFF
few	TRBV28	NA	TRBJ2-1	12	TGTGCCAGCAGTTCGTTCCTCGATGAGCAGTTCTTC	CASSSFLDEQFF
NA	TRBV9	TRBD1	TRBJ2-5	15	TGTGCCAGCAGCGTAGAAGGCAGGGGGCGGGAGACCCAGTACTTC	CASSVEGRGRETQYF
NA	TRBV2	NA	TRBJ1-2	16	TGTGCCAGCAGTGAATTTACCTTGGCCGGTATGGGGGGCTACACCTTC	CASSEFTLAGMGGYTF
NA	TRBV20-1	NA	TRBJ2-3	10	TGCAGTGCTGGGACAGATACGCAGTATTTT	CSAGTDTQYF
NA	TRBV5-1	TRBD2	TRBJ2-5	15	TGCGCCAGCAGCTTGCGGGCTAGCGGGGGAGAGACCCAGTACTTC	CASSLRASGGETQYF
NA	TRBV7-9	NA	TRBJ1-2	13	TGTGCCAGCAGCGGGGATTTGGGATATGGCTACACCTTC	CASSGDLGYGYTF
few	TRBV6-5	TRBD2	TRBJ2-1	14	TGTGCCAGCAGTTACGGGGGGGCCTACAATGAGCAGTTCTTC	CASSYGGAYNEQFF
NA	TRBV2	NA	TRBJ1-4	14	TGTGCCAGCCGGAAGGGCAGGGAGTCTGAAAAACTGTTTTTT	CASRKGRESEKLFF
few	TRBV11-1	NA	TRBJ1-1	15	TGTGCCAGCAGCCCAGTCGGGAGGGTGAACACTGAAGCTTTCTTT	CASSPVGRVNTEAFF
NA	TRBV10-3	TRBD2	TRBJ2-7	15	TGTGCCATCAGTGGGGGGACTAGTGTCATCCACGAGCAGTACTTC	CAISGGTSVIHEQYF
once	TRBV7-2	TRBD1	TRBJ2-7	15	TGTGCCAGCAGTCCCGAGACAGGGGTTCCCTACGAGCAGTACTTC	CASSPETGVPYEQYF
NA	TRBV20-1	NA	TRBJ2-7	15	TGCAGTGCAAGTGATGGCAGGGAGGTTCCCTACGAGCAGTACTTC	CSASDGREVPYEQYF
NA	TRBV3-1/TRBV3-2	TRBD1	TRBJ2-7	14	TGTGCCAGCAGCCCTCGAGGGACAGGCTACGAGCAGTACTTC	CASSPRGTGYEQYF
few	TRBV6-6	NA	TRBJ2-6	15	TGTGCCAGCAGTCGTGGCGAATCTGGGGCCAACGTCCTGACTTTC	CASSRGESGANVLTF
NA	TRBV11-2	NA	TRBJ1-1	16	TGTGCCAGCAGCACCCGACAGGTGGGGGGCTGGTTTGAAGCTTTCTTT	CASSTRQVGGWFEAFF
NA	TRBV7-2	NA	TRBJ2-2	16	TGTGCCAGCAGCTCACAGGTAGTTCAGAACACCGGGGAGCTGTTTTTT	CASSSQVVQNTGELFF
NA	TRBV18	NA	TRBJ2-5	12	TGTGCCAGCTCACCAAGTGACGAGACCCAGTACTTC	CASSPSDETQYF
NA	TRBV5-4	TRBD1	TRBJ2-3	14	TGTGCCAGCAGGAACGACAGGGTCACAGATACGCAGTATTTT	CASRNDRVTDTQYF
NA	TRBV5-1	TRBD1	TRBJ1-3	18	TGCGCCAGCAGCTTGGGTTCGTACGACAGGGGGCCGGGGAACACCATATATTTT	CASSLGSYDRGPGNTIYF
NA	TRBV19	NA	TRBJ1-2	12	TGTGCCAGTAGTATAGATGACCGCGGCTACACCTTC	CASSIDDRGYTF
NA	TRBV18	TRBD2	TRBJ2-7	16	TGTGCCAGCTCACCACCGGTAGGGACTAGCGGGAGTATCCAGTACTTC	CASSPPVGTSGSIQYF
NA	TRBV19	TRBD2	TRBJ2-2	15	TGTGCCAGTAGCCCCCGCGGGAGTGTTACCGGGGAGCTGTTTTTT	CASSPRGSVTGELFF
NA	TRBV20-1	NA	TRBJ2-7	15	TGCAGTGCTAGTCGGGAGATTGCTTTTTTCAACGAGCAGTACTTC	CSASREIAFFNEQYF
NA	TRBV4-1	NA	TRBJ2-3	15	TGCGCCAGCAGCCGATTAGGGGGGGCGGGAGATACGCAGTATTTT	CASSRLGGAGDTQYF
NA	TRBV4-3	NA	TRBJ1-2	13	TGCGCCAGCAGCCCTTGGACGGGGTATGGCTACACCTTC	CASSPWTGYGYTF
NA	TRBV4-1	NA	TRBJ1-2	15	TGCGCCAGCAGCCAAGTTTTGACCTCGAACTATGGCTACACCTTC	CASSQVLTSNYGYTF
NA	TRBV19	TRBD1	TRBJ2-3	17	TGTGCCAGTAGTATTCCCCGGGACAGGGTCAGCACAGATACGCAGTATTTT	CASSIPRDRVSTDTQYF
NA	TRBV11-2	NA	TRBJ2-7	13	TGTGCCAGCAGCTTATTCTCGGGCTACGAGCAGTACTTC	CASSLFSGYEQYF
NA	TRBV3-1/TRBV3-2	NA	TRBJ1-6	15	TGTGCCAGCAGCCAAGATTACCAGGGAAGATCACCCCTCCACTTT	CASSQDYQGRSPLHF
NA	TRBV3-1/TRBV3-2	NA	TRBJ2-5	15	TGTGCCAGCAGCCCAAGATGGGACCCAGGAGGGACCCAGTACTTC	CASSPRWDPGGTQYF
once	TRBV5-1	TRBD2	TRBJ2-1	15	TGCGCCAGCAGCTTGGTAGCGGGGGGCTTCAATGAGCAGTTCTTC	CASSLVAGGFNEQFF
NA	TRBV6-5	NA	TRBJ2-6	15	TGTGCCAGCAGCGTAGACAGGTCTGGGGCCAACGTCCTGACTTTC	CASSVDRSGANVLTF
NA	TRBV6-1	NA	TRBJ1-3	15	TGTGCCAGCAGTGAGACGGGAGATACTGGAAACACCATATATTTT	CASSETGDTGNTIYF
NA	TRBV5-4	NA	TRBJ1-5	13	TGTGCCAGCAGCTTAACCCCGGACGGGCCCCAGCATTTT	CASSLTPDGPQHF